These 10 T cell receptor beta chains originate from one sample sequenced in a study of technical replicates of blood from several donors. The protocol was immunoSEQ multiplex PCR, while the TCRdb copy is restricted to in-frame clones and leaves out a portion. The profile shows about 93,000 clones, nearly 97% of them singletons. The sample comprised T cells isolated from PBMCs. The receptors derive from a human donor in good health.

This clone came up once. This chain uses TRBV12-5 with TRBJ2-7; D ambiguous. Trimming took off 6 bases at V and 2 bases at J, with 8 bases between the two ends. CDR3 length equals 12 residues. The germline CDR1 and CDR2 sequences are LGHNT and FRNRAP. CDR3 DNA sequence: TGTGCTAGTGGCCCAACTCCCTACGAGCAGTACTTC. Translation gives CASGPTPYEQYF.

The chain employs TRBV7-2 and TRBJ2-1, with 9 bases fitting TRBD1. The CDR3 contains 15 residues. The germline CDR1 and CDR2 sequences are SGHTA and FQGNSA. V shed 4 bases, J shed 5 bases, and the junction held 6 bases outside the gene matches. The CDR3 nucleotides read TGTGCCAGCAGCTCAGGCGGGACAGGGAACAATGAGCAGTTCTTC. Translation: CASSSGGTGNNEQFF.

The genes are TRBV28 and TRBJ2-7; 7 bases match TRBD1. Per germline, CDR1 MDHEN and CDR2 SYDVKM. The CDR3 spans 14 residues. Trimming took 5 bases from V and 3 from J; bases not matched to a gene: 7. Here the CDR3 DNA reads TGTGCCAGCAGTAGACCGGACAGGAACTACGAGCAGTACTTC. This sequence encodes CASSRPDRNYEQYF. Together with reference TRBV28 and TRBJ2-7, the CDR3 gives the full variable domain: DVKVTQSSRYLVKRTGEKVFLECVQDMDHENMFWYRQDPGLGLRLIYFSYDVKMKEKGDIPEGYSVSREKKERFSLILESASTNQTSMYLCASSRPDRNYEQYFGPGTRLTVT.

This clone has only one observation. The chain links TRBV4-1 to TRBJ1-1, with 9 bases lining up with TRBD1. This CDR3 contains 17 residues. Trimming cost V 3 bases and J 1 base; bases outside gene matches: 9. Germline V gene sequence: CDR1 MGHRA, CDR2 YSYEKL. The CDR3 DNA sequence: TGCGCCAGCAGCCATGGGACAGGGCTAAGTGAGAACACTGAAGCTTTCTTT. Translated: CASSHGTGLSENTEAFF.

The V call is TRBV28, the J call TRBJ2-5; tentative D call: TRBD1 (7 bases). Germline V lookup: CDR1 MDHEN, CDR2 SYDVKM. The CDR3 consists of 17 residues. V gave up 8 bases and J gave up 2 bases, with 24 bases separating them. Here the CDR3 DNA reads TGTGCCAGCTCTGGACTAATCGTGGACAGGCCTCAAGAGACCCAGTACTTC. It is translated as CASSGLIVDRPQETQYF.

This clone was picked up one time. The V gene is TRBV28, the J gene TRBJ2-7; the match to TRBD1 covers 7 bases. The junction had 11 bases not matched to a gene; V was cut back by 7 bases and J by 2 bases. The CDR3 covers 15 residues. CDR1 is MDHEN and CDR2 is SYDVKM in the germline V gene. The CDR3 DNA sequence: TGTGCCAGCACGGGTCCCCGGGACAGAGCCTACGAGCAGTACTTC. Translating it yields CASTGPRDRAYEQYF.

The V gene is TRBV5-1, the J gene TRBJ1-2, with 10 bases fitting TRBD1. The CDR3 spans 16 residues. Per germline, CDR1 SGHRS and CDR2 YFSETQ. Unmatched junction bases numbered 9, after V lost 0 bases and J lost 7 bases. The CDR3 sequence: CASSLGQGASFGGYTF. The CDR3 DNA reads as TGCGCCAGCAGCTTGGGACAGGGGGCGAGTTTTGGTGGCTACACCTTC.

The chain couples TRBV5-1 to TRBJ2-2; D is possibly TRBD1 (6 bases). Germline V gene data show CDR1 as SGHRS and CDR2 as YFSETQ. There are 11 residues in the CDR3. The V and J ends lost 6 bases and 6 bases respectively, with 6 bases between them. The CDR3 region has the DNA TGCGCCAGCACAGGGGCCGGGGAGCTGTTTTTT. Its protein is CASTGAGELFF.

J is TRBJ1-5 and V is TRBV7-9; a possible D gene is TRBD1 (5 bases). Germline CDR1 SEHNR, CDR2 FQNEAQ (reference sequence). Trimming left V 11 bases short and J 2 bases short, with 13 bases between. CDR3 length: 13 residues. CDR3 coding DNA: TGTGCCGGGGGGGATTATGGCAATCAGCCCCAGCATTTT. It codes for CAGGDYGNQPQHF.

This chain links TRBV6-6 with TRBJ1-1; D remains ambiguous. This CDR3 comprises 14 residues. From germline, CDR1 is MNHNY and CDR2 SVGAGI (reference sequence). Trimming cost V 6 bases and J 3 bases, with 14 bases left between them. The CDR3 loop is CASSLHDTYTEAFF. The CDR3 region has the DNA TGTGCCAGCAGCCTACATGACACTTACACTGAAGCTTTCTTT.